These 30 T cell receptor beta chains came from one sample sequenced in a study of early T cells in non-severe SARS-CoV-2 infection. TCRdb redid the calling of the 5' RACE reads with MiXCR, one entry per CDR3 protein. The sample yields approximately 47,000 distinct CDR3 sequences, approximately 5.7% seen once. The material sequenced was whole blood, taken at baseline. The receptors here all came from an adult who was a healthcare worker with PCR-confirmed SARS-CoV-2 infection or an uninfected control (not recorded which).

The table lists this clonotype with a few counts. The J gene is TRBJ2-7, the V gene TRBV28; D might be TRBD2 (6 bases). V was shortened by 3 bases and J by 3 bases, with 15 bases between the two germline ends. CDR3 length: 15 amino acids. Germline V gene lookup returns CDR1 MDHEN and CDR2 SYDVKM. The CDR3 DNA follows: TGTGCCAGCAGTTTGGGCGGGGTAGCTCTCTACGAGCAGTACTTC. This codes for CASSLGGVALYEQYF.

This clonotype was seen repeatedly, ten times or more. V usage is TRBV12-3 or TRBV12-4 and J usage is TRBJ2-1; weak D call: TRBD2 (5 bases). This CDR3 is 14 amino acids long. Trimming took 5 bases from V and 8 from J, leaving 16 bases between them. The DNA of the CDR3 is TGTGCCAGCAGTCTCGGACTGCCTTTTGATGAGCAGTTCTTC. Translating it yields CASSLGLPFDEQFF.

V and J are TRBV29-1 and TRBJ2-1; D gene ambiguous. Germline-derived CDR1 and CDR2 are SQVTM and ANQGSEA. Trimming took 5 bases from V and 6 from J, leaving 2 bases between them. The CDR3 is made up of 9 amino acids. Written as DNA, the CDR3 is TGCAGCGTTTCCAATGAGCAGTTCTTC. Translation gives CSVSNEQFF.

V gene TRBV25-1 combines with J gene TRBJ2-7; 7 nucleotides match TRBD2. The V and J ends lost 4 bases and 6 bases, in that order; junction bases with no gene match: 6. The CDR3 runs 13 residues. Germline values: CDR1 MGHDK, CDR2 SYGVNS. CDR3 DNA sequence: TGTGCCAGCAGTGTTAAGCGGGAAGGCGAGCAGTACTTC. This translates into CASSVKREGEQYF.

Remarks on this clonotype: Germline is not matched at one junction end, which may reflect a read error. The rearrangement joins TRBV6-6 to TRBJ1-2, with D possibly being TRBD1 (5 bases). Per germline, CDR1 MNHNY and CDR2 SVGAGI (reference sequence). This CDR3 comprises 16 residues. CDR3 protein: CVSSYFSPGRNYGYTF. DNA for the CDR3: TGTGTCAGCAGTTACTTCTCCCCAGGGCGAAACTATGGCTACACCTTC.

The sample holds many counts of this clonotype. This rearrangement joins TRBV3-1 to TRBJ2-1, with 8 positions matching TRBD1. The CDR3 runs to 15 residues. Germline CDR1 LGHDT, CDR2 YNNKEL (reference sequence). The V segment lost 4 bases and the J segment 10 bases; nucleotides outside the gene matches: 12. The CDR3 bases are TGTGCCAGCAGCCCCCGGGACAGGCCTAAAGTAGAGCAGTTCTTC. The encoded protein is CASSPRDRPKVEQFF.

The CDR3 spells CAWSVLAYNEQFF. CDR3 sequence (DNA): TGTGCCTGGAGTGTACTGGCGTACAATGAGCAGTTCTTC. The chain joins TRBV30 to TRBJ2-1, with D unresolved. The CDR3 covers 13 residues. V was cut by 0 bases and J by 4 bases, with 7 bases left in between. CDR1 and CDR2 (germline): GTSNPN, SVGIG (reference sequence).

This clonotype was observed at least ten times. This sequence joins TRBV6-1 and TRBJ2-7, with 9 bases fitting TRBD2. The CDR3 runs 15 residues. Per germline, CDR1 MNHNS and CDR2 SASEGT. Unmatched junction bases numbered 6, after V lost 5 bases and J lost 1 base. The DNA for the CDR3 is TGTGCCAGCAGTATCTCGACTAGCGGATCCTACGAGCAGTACTTC. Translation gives CASSISTSGSYEQYF.

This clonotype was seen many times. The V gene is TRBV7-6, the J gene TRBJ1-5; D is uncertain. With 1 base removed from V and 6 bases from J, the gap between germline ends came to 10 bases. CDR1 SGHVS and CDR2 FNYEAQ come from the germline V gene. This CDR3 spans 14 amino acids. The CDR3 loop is CASSLGSEAQPQHF. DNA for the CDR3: TGTGCCAGCAGCTTAGGCTCAGAAGCTCAGCCCCAGCATTTT.

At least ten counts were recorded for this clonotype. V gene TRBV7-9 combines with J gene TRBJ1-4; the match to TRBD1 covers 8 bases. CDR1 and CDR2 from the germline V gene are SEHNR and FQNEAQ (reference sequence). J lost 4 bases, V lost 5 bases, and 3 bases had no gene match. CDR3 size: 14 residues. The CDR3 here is CASSRTGINEKLFF. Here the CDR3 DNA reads TGTGCCAGCAGCCGGACAGGGATTAATGAAAAACTGTTTTTT.

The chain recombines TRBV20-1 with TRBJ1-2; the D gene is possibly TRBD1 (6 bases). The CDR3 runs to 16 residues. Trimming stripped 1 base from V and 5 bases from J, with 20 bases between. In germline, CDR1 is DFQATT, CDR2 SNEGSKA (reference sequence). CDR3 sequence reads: CSARAESAGARYGYTF. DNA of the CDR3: TGCAGTGCTAGAGCAGAGTCGGCAGGGGCGAGGTATGGCTACACCTTC.

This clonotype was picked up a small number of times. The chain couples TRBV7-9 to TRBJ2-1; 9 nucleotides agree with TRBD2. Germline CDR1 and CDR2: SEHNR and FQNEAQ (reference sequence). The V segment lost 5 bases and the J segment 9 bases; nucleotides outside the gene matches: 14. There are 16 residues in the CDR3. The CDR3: CASSPVSSGSGGEQFF. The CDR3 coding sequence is TGTGCCAGCAGCCCCGTCAGTAGCGGGAGTGGGGGTGAGCAGTTCTTC.

The CDR3 DNA reads as TGTGCCAGCAGTCCTACAAGCCACAATGAGCAGTTCTTC. It encodes CASSPTSHNEQFF. The gene calls are TRBV6-6 and TRBJ2-1; D remains unclear. The V end lost 5 bases, the J end lost 5 bases, and 10 bases lay between the germline ends. The CDR3 totals 13 residues. CDR1 is MNHNY and CDR2 is SVGAGI in the germline V gene (reference sequence).

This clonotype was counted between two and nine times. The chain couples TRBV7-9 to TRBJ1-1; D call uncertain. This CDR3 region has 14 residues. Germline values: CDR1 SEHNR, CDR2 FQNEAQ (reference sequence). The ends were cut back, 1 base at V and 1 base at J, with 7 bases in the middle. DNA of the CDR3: TGTGCCAGCAGCTTAGGGGCACAGAACACTGAAGCTTTCTTT. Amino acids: CASSLGAQNTEAFF.

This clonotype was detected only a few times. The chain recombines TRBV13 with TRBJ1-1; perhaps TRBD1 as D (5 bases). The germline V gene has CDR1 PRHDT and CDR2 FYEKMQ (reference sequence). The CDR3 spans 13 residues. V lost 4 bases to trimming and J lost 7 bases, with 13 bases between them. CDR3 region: CASSSRRGYEAFF. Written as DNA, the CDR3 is TGTGCCAGCAGCTCCAGGAGGGGTTATGAAGCTTTCTTT.

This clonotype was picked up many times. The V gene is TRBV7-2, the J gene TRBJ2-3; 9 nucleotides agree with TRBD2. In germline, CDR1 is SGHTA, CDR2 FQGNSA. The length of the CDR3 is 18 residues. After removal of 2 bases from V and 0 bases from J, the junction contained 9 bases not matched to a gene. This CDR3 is CASSLRASGVISTDTQYF. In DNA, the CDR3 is TGTGCCAGCAGCTTACGGGCTAGCGGGGTTATCAGCACAGATACGCAGTATTTT. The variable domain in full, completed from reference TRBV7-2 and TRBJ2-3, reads GAGVSQSPSNKVTEKGKDVELRCDPISGHTALYWYRQSLGQGLEFLIYFQGNSAPDKSGLPSDRFSAERTGGSVSTLTIQRTQQEDSAVYLCASSLRASGVISTDTQYFGPGTRLTVL.

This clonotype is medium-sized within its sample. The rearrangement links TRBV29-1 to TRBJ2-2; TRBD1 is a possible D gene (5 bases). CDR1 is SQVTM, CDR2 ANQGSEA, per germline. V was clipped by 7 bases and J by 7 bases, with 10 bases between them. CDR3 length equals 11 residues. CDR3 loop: CSGGHNGELFF. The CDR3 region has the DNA TGCAGCGGGGGCCATAACGGGGAGCTGTTTTTT.

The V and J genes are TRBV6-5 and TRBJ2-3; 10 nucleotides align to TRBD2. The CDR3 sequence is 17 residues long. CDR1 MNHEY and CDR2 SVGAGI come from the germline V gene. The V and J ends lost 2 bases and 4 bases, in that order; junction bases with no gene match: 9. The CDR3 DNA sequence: TGTGCCAGCAGTTACCTAGAAGCGGGAGGGCCGGCAGATACGCAGTATTTT. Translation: CASSYLEAGGPADTQYF.

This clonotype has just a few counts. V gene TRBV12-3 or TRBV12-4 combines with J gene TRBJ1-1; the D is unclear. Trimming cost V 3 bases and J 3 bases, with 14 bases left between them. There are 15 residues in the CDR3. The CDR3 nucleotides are TGTGCCAGCAGTTTCACTAGACCGCAACACACTGAAGCTTTCTTT. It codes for CASSFTRPQHTEAFF.

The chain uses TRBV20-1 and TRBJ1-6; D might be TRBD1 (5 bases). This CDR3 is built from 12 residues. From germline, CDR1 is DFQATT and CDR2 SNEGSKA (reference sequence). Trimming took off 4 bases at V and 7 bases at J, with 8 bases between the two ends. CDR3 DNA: TGCAGTGCTATCCCAGGGAATTCACCCCTCCACTTT. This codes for CSAIPGNSPLHF.

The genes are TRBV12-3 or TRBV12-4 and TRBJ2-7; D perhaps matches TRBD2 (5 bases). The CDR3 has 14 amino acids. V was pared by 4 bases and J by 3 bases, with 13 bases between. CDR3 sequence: CASSYSGSLYEQYF. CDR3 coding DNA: TGTGCCAGCAGTTACTCGGGGTCACTCTACGAGCAGTACTTC.

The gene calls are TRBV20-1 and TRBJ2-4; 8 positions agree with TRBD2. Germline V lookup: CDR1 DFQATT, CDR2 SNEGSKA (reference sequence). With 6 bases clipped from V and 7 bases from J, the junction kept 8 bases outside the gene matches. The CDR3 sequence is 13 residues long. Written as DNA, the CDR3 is TGCAGTGCGCCAACTAGCGGAAGGAACATTCAGTACTTC. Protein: CSAPTSGRNIQYF.

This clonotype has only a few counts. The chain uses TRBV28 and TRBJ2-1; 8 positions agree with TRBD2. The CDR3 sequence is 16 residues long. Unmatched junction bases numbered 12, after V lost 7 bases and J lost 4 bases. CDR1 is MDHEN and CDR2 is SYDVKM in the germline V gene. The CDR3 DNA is TGTGCCAGCACGAAGTTGGGACTAGGGGTATACAATGAGCAGTTCTTC. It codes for CASTKLGLGVYNEQFF.

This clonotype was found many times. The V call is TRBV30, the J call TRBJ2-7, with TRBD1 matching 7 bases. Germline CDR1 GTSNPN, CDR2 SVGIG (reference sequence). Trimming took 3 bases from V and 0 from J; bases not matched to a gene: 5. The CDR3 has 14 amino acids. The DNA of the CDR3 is TGTGCCTGGAGGTCGAAGGGGGCCTCCTACGAGCAGTACTTC. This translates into CAWRSKGASYEQYF. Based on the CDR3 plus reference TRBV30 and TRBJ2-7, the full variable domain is SQTIHQWPATLVQPVGSPLSLECTVEGTSNPNLYWYRQAAGRGLQLLFYSVGIGQISSEVPQNLSASRPQDRQFILSSKKLLLSDSGFYLCAWRSKGASYEQYFGPGTRLTVT.

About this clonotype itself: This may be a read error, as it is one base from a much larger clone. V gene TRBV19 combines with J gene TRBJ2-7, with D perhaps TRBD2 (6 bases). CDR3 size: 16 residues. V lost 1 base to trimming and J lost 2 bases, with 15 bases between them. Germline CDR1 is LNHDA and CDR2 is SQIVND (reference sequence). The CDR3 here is CASSIGDLANPYEQYF. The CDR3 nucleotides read TGTGCCAGTAGTATAGGGGACTTAGCAAACCCCTACGAGCAGTACTTC.

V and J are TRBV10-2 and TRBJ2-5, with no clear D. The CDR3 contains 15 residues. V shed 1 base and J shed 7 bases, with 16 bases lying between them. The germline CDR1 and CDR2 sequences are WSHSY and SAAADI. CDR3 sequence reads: CASSELRTGAGTQYF. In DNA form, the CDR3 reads TGCGCCAGCAGTGAGTTACGGACGGGTGCTGGGACCCAGTACTTC.

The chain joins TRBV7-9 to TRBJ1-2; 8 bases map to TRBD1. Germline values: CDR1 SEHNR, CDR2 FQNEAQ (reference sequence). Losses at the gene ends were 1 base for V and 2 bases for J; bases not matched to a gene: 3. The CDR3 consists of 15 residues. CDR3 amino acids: CASSLGDRRNYGYTF. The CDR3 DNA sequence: TGTGCCAGCAGCTTAGGGGACAGGCGAAACTATGGCTACACCTTC.

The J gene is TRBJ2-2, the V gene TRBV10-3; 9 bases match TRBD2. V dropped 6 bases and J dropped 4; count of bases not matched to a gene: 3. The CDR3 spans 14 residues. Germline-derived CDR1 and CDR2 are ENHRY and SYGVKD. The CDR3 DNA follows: TGTGCCATCAGGATAGCGGGAGCCACCGGGGAGCTGTTTTTT. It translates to CAIRIAGATGELFF.

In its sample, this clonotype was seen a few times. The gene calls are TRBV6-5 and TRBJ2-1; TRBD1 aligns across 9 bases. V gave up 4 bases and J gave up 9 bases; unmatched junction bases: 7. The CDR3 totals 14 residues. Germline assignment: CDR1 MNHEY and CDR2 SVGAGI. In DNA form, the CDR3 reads TGTGCCAGCAGTTGGGACAGGGTAAGGAGTGAGCAGTTCTTC. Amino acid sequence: CASSWDRVRSEQFF.

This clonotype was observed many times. Here the CDR3 DNA reads TGTGCCAGCAGCGTGGGGACTAGCGGGAGTCTGAAGCAGTTCTTC. Translated, it gives CASSVGTSGSLKQFF. V and J are TRBV9 and TRBJ2-1, with TRBD2 identical over 14 bases. There are 15 residues in the CDR3. Germline V gene lookup returns CDR1 SGDLS and CDR2 YYNGEE. The V segment lost 2 bases and the J segment 11 bases; nucleotides outside the gene matches: 6.